This TCR beta chain was found in a study of T-cell memory formation after mild COVID-19. This clonotype has only a few counts. What it recognizes is unknown. The CDR3 is made up of 18 amino acids. Germline lookup yields CDR1 KGHDR and CDR2 SFDVKD. V lost 8 bases to trimming and J lost 3 bases; unmatched junction nucleotides: 20. Study findings and constraints: Day 15 to 85 contracting clones showed balanced CD4/CD8; later expanders leaned CD4+.

TCR alpha and TCR beta cDNA libraries carrying sample barcodes and UMIs came from 5'RACE with constant-segment primers. TCRdb re-called the 5' RACE reads with MiXCR, one entry per CDR3 protein. The table records more than 300,000 distinct CDR3 sequences, more than 20% of them present only once. The chain recombines TRBV24-1 with TRBJ1-1, with 7 bases lining up with TRBD1. The receptor comes from a man aged 18-30 years who had mild COVID-19 (a few samples of this study predate the infection). Cell type and time point are not known. Sample: PBMCs or a T cell subset sorted from them (not recorded which). The CDR3 DNA follows: TGTGCCACCATAGCGTCGCCCAGGGGGGAGTTTTGGTACACTGAAGCTTTCTTT. Protein: CATIASPRGEFWYTEAFF.